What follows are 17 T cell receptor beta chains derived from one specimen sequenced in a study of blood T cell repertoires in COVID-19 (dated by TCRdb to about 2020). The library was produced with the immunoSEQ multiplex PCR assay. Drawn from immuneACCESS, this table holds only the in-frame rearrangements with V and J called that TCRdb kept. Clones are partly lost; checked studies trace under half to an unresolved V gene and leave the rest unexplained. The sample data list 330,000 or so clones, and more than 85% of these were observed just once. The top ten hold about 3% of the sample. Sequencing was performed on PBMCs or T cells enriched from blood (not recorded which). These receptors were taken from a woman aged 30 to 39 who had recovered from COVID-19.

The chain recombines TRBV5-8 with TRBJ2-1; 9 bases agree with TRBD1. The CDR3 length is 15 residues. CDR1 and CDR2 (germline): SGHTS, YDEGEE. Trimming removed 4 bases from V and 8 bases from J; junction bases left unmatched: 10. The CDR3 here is CASSLGQGIVYEQFF. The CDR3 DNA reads TGTGCCAGCAGCCTCGGACAGGGGATAGTCTATGAGCAGTTCTTC.

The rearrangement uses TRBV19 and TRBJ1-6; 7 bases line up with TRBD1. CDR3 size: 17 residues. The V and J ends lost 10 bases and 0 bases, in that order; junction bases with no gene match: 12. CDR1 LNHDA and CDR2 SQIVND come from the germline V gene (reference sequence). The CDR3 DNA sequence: TGTGCCACCTCCCCGGGGACAGCGAACTCCTATAATTCACCCCTCCACTTT. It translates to CATSPGTANSYNSPLHF.

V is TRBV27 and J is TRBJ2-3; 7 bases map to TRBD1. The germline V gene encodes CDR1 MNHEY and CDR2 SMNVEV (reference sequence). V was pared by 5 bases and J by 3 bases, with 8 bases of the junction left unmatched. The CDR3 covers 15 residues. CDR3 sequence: CASSRDRERTDTQYF. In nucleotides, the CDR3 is TGTGCCAGCAGTCGCGACAGGGAGAGAACAGATACGCAGTATTTT.

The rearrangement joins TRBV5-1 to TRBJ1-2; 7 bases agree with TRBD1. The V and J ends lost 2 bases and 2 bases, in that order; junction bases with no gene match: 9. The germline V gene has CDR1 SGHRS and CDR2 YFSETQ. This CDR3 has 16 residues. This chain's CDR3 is CASSLGIGTVNYGYTF. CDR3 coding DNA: TGCGCCAGCAGCTTAGGGATCGGGACAGTAAACTATGGCTACACCTTC.

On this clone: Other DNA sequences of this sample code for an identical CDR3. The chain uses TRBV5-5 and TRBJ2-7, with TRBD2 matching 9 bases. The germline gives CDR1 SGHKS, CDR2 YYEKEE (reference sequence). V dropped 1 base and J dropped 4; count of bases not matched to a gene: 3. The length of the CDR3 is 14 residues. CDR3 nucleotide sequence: TGTGCCAGCAGCTTGAGTAGCGGGAGTTACGAGCAGTACTTC. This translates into CASSLSSGSYEQYF.

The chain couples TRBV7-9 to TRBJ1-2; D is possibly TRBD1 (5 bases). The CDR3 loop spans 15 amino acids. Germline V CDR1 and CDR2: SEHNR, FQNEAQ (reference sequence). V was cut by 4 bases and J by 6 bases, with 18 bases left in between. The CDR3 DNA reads TGTGCCAGCAGCTATATTGCGACGCTACAGGATGGCTACACCTTC. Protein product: CASSYIATLQDGYTF.

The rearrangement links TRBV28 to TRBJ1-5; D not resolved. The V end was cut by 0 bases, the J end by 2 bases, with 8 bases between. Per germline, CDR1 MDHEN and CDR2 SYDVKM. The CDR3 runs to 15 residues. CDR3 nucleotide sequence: TGTGCCAGCAGTTTATGGGGCGGGGGCAATCAGCCCCAGCATTTT. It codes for CASSLWGGGNQPQHF.

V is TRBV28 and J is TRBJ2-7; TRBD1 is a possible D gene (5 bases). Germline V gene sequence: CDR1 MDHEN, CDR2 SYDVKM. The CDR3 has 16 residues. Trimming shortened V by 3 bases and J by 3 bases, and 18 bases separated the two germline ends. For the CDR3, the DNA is TGTGCCAGCAGTTTGTCAGGGTCCCCAGGTTTCTACGAGCAGTACTTC. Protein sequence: CASSLSGSPGFYEQYF.

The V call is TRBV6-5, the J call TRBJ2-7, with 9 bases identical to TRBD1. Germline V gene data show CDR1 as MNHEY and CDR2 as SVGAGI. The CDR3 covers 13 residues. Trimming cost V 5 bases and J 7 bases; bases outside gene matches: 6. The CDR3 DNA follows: TGTGCCAGCAGTCCTCCGGGACAGGGAGAGCAGTACTTC. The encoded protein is CASSPPGQGEQYF.

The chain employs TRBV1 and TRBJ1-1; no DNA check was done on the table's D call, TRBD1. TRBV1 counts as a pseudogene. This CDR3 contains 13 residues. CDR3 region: CTSSQDRGTEAFF. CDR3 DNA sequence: TGCACCAGCAGCCAAGATAGGGGCACTGAAGCTTTCTTT.

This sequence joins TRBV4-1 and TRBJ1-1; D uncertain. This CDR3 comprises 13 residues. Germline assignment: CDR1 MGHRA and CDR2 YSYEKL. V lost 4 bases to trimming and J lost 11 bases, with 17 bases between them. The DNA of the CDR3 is TGCGCCAGCAGCCTAACGCGTGAGGGCAGGGCTTTCTTT. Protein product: CASSLTREGRAFF.

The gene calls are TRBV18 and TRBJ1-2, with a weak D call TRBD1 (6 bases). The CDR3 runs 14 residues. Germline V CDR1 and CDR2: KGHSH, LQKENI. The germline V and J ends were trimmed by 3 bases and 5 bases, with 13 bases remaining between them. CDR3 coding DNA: TGTGCCAGCTCACCCTGGACAGTGAATTATGGCTACACCTTC. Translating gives CASSPWTVNYGYTF.

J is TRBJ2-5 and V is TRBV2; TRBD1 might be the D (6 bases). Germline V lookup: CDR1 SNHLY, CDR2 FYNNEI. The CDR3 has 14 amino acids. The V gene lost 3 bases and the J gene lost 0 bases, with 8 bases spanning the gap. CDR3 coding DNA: TGTGCCAGCAGTGAGAGGACAGACCAAGAGACCCAGTACTTC. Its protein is CASSERTDQETQYF.

The CDR3 is CASSFGDTEAFF. DNA of the CDR3: TGTGCCAGCAGCTTCGGAGACACTGAAGCTTTCTTT. J is TRBJ1-1 and V is TRBV7-9; D not resolved. Trimming removed 3 bases from V and 3 bases from J, with 5 bases in between. This CDR3 contains 12 residues. Per the germline V gene, CDR1 is SEHNR and CDR2 is FQNEAQ (reference sequence).

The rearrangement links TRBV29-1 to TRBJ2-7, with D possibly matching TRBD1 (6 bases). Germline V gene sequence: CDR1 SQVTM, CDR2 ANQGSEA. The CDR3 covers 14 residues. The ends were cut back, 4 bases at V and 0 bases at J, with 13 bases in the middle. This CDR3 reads CSVGAGVSSYEQYF. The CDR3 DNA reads TGCAGCGTTGGGGCAGGGGTGAGCTCCTACGAGCAGTACTTC.

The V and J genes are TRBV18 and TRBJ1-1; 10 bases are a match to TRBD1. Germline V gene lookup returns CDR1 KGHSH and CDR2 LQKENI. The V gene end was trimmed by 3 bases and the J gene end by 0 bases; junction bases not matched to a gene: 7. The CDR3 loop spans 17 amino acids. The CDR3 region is CASSPGQGSWMNTEAFF. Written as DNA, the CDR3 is TGTGCCAGCTCACCGGGACAGGGGAGTTGGATGAACACTGAAGCTTTCTTT.

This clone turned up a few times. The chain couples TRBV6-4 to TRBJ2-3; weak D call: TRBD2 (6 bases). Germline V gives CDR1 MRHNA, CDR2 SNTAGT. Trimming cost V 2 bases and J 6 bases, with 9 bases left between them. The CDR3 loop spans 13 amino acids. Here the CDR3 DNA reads TGTGCCAGCAGTGACGGGGAGGTGGATACGCAGTATTTT. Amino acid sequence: CASSDGEVDTQYF.